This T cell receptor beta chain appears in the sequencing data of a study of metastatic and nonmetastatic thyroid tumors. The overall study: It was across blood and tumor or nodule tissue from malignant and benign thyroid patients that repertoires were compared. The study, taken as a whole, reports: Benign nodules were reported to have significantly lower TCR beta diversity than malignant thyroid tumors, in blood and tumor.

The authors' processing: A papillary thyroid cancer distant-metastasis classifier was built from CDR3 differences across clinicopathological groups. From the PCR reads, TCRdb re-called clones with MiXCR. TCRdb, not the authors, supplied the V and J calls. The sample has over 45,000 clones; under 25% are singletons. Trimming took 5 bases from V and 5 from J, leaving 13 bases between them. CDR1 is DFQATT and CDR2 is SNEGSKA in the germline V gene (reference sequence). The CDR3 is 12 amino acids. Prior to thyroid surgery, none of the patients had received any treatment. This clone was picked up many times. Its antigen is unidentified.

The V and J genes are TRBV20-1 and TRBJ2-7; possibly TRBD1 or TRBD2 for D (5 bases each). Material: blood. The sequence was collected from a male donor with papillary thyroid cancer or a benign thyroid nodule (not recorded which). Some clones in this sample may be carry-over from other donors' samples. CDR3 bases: TGCAGTGCTGTTGGGACGACGGACGAGCAGTACTTC. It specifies CSAVGTTDEQYF.